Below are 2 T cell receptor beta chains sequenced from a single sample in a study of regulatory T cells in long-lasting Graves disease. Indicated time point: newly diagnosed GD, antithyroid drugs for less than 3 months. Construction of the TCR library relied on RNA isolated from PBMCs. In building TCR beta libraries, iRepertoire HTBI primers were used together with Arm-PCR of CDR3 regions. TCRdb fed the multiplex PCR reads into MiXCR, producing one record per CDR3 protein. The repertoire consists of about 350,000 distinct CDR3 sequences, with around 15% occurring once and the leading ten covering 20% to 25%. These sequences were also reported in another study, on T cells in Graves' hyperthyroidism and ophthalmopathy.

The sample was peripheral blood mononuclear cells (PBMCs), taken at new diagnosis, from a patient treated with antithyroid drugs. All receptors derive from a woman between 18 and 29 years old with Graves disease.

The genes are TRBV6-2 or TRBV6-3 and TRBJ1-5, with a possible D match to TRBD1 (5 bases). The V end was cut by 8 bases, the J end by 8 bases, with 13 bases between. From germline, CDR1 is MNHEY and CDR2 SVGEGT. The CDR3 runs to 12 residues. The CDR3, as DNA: TGTGCCAGCGGTCACCTAGGGGAGCCCCAGCATTTT. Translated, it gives CASGHLGEPQHF.

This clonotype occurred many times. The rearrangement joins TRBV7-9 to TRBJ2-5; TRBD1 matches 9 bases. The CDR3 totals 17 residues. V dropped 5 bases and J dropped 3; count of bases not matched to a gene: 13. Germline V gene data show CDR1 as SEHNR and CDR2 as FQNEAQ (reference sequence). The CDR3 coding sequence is TGTGCCAGCAGCCAAGGACAGGGGTTGTGGATAGAAGAGACCCAGTACTTC. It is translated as CASSQGQGLWIEETQYF.